The 28 T cell receptor beta chains below come from one sample, sequenced in a study of T cell clones after liver transplantation. Assay: immunoSEQ multiplex PCR; the TCRdb copy retains only in-frame clones and omits some. The sample holds about 100,000 clones, around 86% seen once. The material was CD4+ T cells from blood, obtained before liver transplant. The receptors derive from a human donor who received a liver transplant.

This chain links TRBV14 with TRBJ2-4; D may match TRBD1 or TRBD2 (7 bases each). The CDR3 runs 13 residues. The V gene lost 4 bases and the J gene lost 12 bases, with 16 bases spanning the gap. The V gene's germline CDR1 is SGHDN and CDR2 FVKESK. The CDR3 protein is CASSRTGSGGQYF. CDR3 coding DNA: TGTGCCAGCAGCCGGACAGGATCGGGGGGTCAGTACTTC.

The sample holds a few counts of this clone. The CDR3 protein is CASNGGRGMAIGQPQHF. The DNA for the CDR3 is TGCGCCAGCAACGGGGGCAGGGGCATGGCGATTGGTCAGCCCCAGCATTTT. The chain is built from TRBV5-1 and TRBJ1-5; weak D call: TRBD1 (6 bases). The CDR3 length is 17 residues. Trimming cost V 6 bases and J 6 bases, with 25 bases left between them. The germline V gene has CDR1 SGHRS and CDR2 YFSETQ.

The chain uses TRBV6-1 and TRBJ2-1; no reliable D call. CDR3 length equals 14 residues. V dropped 4 bases and J dropped 2 bases, with 9 bases sitting between them. Germline CDR1 MNHNS, CDR2 SASEGT. The CDR3 loop reads CASSGSRAYNEQFF. In DNA form, the CDR3 reads TGTGCCAGCAGTGGGTCGCGAGCCTACAATGAGCAGTTCTTC.

The chain uses TRBV18 and TRBJ2-2, with a tentative D call TRBD2 (6 bases). Per germline, CDR1 KGHSH and CDR2 LQKENI. The CDR3 spans 16 residues. Trimming took 1 base from V and 2 from J, leaving 11 bases between them. The CDR3 region has the DNA TGTGCCAGCTCACCACTGCGGGGCTCTAACACCGGGGAGCTGTTTTTT. Translation gives CASSPLRGSNTGELFF.

This clone was seen only once. The DNA is left out, because the CDR3 cannot be placed on it with certainty; the CDR3 is given as TCRdb lists it. The genes are TRBV28 and TRBJ1-2; the table's D call of TRBD1 was not tested on the DNA. Germline V gene sequence: CDR1 MDHEN, CDR2 SYDVKM. Counting both end residues, the CDR3 totals 13 amino acids. This chain's CDR3 is CASSSSTLYGYTF.

The chain uses TRBV6-6 and TRBJ1-5; no clear D. Germline loops: CDR1 MNHNY, CDR2 SVGAGI (reference sequence). The V end was cut by 1 base, the J end by 7 bases, with 8 bases between. The CDR3 sequence is 13 residues long. Here the CDR3 reads CASSYLGKQPQHF. The CDR3 DNA is TGTGCCAGCAGTTACTTGGGAAAGCAGCCCCAGCATTTT.

V is TRBV5-1 and J is TRBJ2-7, with D maybe TRBD1 (5 bases). Looked up from germline, CDR1 is SGHRS and CDR2 is YFSETQ. Trimming cost V 7 bases and J 2 bases, with 13 bases left between them. The length of the CDR3 is 13 residues. The CDR3 DNA follows: TGCGCCAGCCTTCGTACAGGTCCCTACGAGCAGTACTTC. Its protein is CASLRTGPYEQYF. Full variable domain (rest looked up from reference TRBV5-1 and TRBJ2-7): KAGVTQTPRYLIKTRGQQVTLSCSPISGHRSVSWYQQTPGQGLQFLFEYFSETQRNKGNFPGRFSGRQFSNSRSEMNVSTLELGDSALYLCASLRTGPYEQYFGPGTRLTVT.

The J gene is TRBJ2-1, the V gene TRBV29-1; 8 positions match TRBD1. Germline-derived CDR1 and CDR2 are SQVTM and ANQGSEA. Trimming removed 3 bases from V and 2 bases from J; junction bases left unmatched: 3. The CDR3 has 14 amino acids. CDR3 sequence: CSVDRTGTYNEQFF. CDR3 DNA sequence: TGCAGCGTTGATAGGACAGGGACCTACAATGAGCAGTTCTTC.

This chain joins TRBV27 and TRBJ2-7; 9 nucleotides match TRBD1. The CDR3 is 15 residues long. Losses at the gene ends were 7 bases for V and 2 bases for J; bases not matched to a gene: 9. Germline-derived CDR1 and CDR2 are MNHEY and SMNVEV (reference sequence). As DNA, the CDR3 is TGTGCCAGCACTCCCCTCGGGACAGGGACCTACGAGCAGTACTTC. Residues: CASTPLGTGTYEQYF.

V is TRBV2 and J is TRBJ1-6; 10 nucleotides match TRBD1. The CDR3 length is 16 residues. With 6 bases clipped from V and 6 bases from J, the junction kept 8 bases outside the gene matches. CDR1 and CDR2 (germline): SNHLY, FYNNEI. CDR3 sequence (DNA): TGTGCCAGCAGCCCGGACAGGGGGTATGGTAATTCACCCCTCCACTTT. Translating gives CASSPDRGYGNSPLHF.

The rearrangement joins TRBV14 to TRBJ2-2; possible D gene TRBD2, 6 bases. Germline CDR1 and CDR2: SGHDN and FVKESK. The CDR3 is 17 residues long. The germline V and J ends were trimmed by 4 bases and 2 bases, with 17 bases remaining between them. CDR3 in amino acids: CASSRDGLQLNTGELFF. Here the CDR3 DNA reads TGTGCCAGCAGCCGAGACGGACTACAACTAAACACCGGGGAGCTGTTTTTT. The complete variable domain, with remaining parts taken from reference TRBV14 and TRBJ2-2, reads EAGVTQFPSHSVIEKGQTVTLRCDPISGHDNLYWYRRVMGKEIKFLLHFVKESKQDESGMPNNRFLAERTGGTYSTLKVQPAELEDSGVYFCASSRDGLQLNTGELFFGEGSRLTVL.

The V gene is TRBV6-5, the J gene TRBJ1-2; tentatively, D is TRBD1 (5 bases). This CDR3 comprises 12 residues. Trimming took 8 bases from V and 8 from J, leaving 15 bases between them. Germline V gene lookup returns CDR1 MNHEY and CDR2 SVGAGI. The CDR3 region is CASGTDEVGYTF. CDR3 in DNA: TGTGCCAGCGGGACGGATGAGGTGGGCTACACCTTC.

The rearrangement links TRBV7-2 to TRBJ1-1; tentative D call: TRBD1 (5 bases). CDR3 length: 15 amino acids. V lost 1 base, J lost 5 bases, and 14 bases lay in between. CDR1 SGHTA and CDR2 FQGNSA come from the germline V gene. The CDR3 nucleotides read TGTGCCAGCAGCTTAGATTCAGGGTATGGTACTGAAGCTTTCTTT. This translates into CASSLDSGYGTEAFF.

The chain has TRBV10-2 and TRBJ2-5, with 9 bases aligning to TRBD1. The CDR3 consists of 16 residues. Per the germline V gene, CDR1 is WSHSY and CDR2 is SAAADI. The trim removed 4 bases at V and 3 bases at J, leaving 9 bases unmatched. The CDR3 loop is CASSGPGTGSKETQYF. The CDR3 DNA sequence: TGCGCCAGCAGTGGACCAGGGACAGGGTCAAAAGAGACCCAGTACTTC.

V and J are TRBV7-2 and TRBJ2-3; 11 bases map to TRBD2. Germline CDR1 is SGHTA and CDR2 is FQGNSA. The CDR3 sequence is 19 residues long. J was trimmed by 6 bases and V by 8 bases; bases with no gene match: 22. The CDR3 region is CASRPGALAGAGAMDTQYF. CDR3 bases: TGTGCCAGCCGACCCGGGGCACTAGCGGGGGCCGGAGCCATGGATACGCAGTATTTT.

The chain recombines TRBV25-1 with TRBJ2-7; 9 bases agree with TRBD1. Trimming removed 8 bases from V and 1 base from J; junction bases left unmatched: 6. This CDR3 region has 14 residues. Germline CDR1 and CDR2: MGHDK and SYGVNS. The CDR3 nucleotides are TGTGCCAGCCGACGGACAGGGGTGTCCTACGAGCAGTACTTC. Its protein product is CASRRTGVSYEQYF.

This sequence joins TRBV5-6 and TRBJ1-5; TRBD1 matches at 9 bases. V was clipped by 4 bases and J by 2 bases; unmatched bases: 10. Germline V gene data show CDR1 as SGHDT and CDR2 as YYEEEE. The CDR3 runs to 17 residues. The CDR3 DNA reads as TGTGCCAGCAGCCAAATTGGGACAGGGCCTCGCAATCAGCCCCAGCATTTT. Translation gives CASSQIGTGPRNQPQHF. The complete variable domain, with remaining parts taken from reference TRBV5-6 and TRBJ1-5, reads DAGVTQSPTHLIKTRGQQVTLRCSPKSGHDTVSWYQQALGQGPQFIFQYYEEEERQRGNFPDRFSGHQFPNYSSELNVNALLLGDSALYLCASSQIGTGPRNQPQHFGDGTRLSIL.

The chain has TRBV29-1 and TRBJ2-3; no firm D call. V was pared by 7 bases and J by 0 bases, with 11 bases between. Germline CDR1 SQVTM, CDR2 ANQGSEA. This CDR3 region has 13 residues. The CDR3 protein is CSDTSASTDTQYF. The DNA for the CDR3 is TGCAGCGATACGAGCGCTAGCACAGATACGCAGTATTTT.

This clone was detected only once. The chain is built from TRBV5-1 and TRBJ2-1; 7 bases align to TRBD1. This CDR3 region has 20 residues. Germline V gene lookup returns CDR1 SGHRS and CDR2 YFSETQ. The V and J ends lost 1 base and 2 bases, in that order; junction bases with no gene match: 18. The CDR3 is CASSLWGRAGDRLAYNEQFF. The CDR3 bases are TGCGCCAGCAGCTTGTGGGGTAGGGCAGGGGACAGATTAGCCTACAATGAGCAGTTCTTC.

Turning to this clone: At one of its ends the junction is not consistent with the germline gene, which may arise from a read error. V is TRBV19 and J is TRBJ1-4; D perhaps matches TRBD1 (6 bases). Germline values: CDR1 LNHDA, CDR2 SQIVND (reference sequence). The CDR3 totals 13 residues. The CDR3 bases are TGTGCCAGTAGTGTAGACCGGGACAAGAAACTGTTTTTT. Translation: CASSVDRDKKLFF.

The chain links TRBV9 to TRBJ2-1, with 10 bases aligning to TRBD1. The CDR3 has 14 residues. V trimming: 0 bases; J trimming: 9 bases; junction bases outside the gene matches: 3. Germline CDR1 and CDR2: SGDLS and YYNGEE. The CDR3 coding sequence is TGTGCCAGCAGCGTAGGACAGGGGGCTATTGAGCAGTTCTTC. It encodes CASSVGQGAIEQFF.

The V and J genes are TRBV7-6 and TRBJ1-2; a possible D gene is TRBD1 (5 bases). V lost 5 bases, J lost 1 base, and 8 bases lay in between. The CDR3 has 13 amino acids. The germline CDR1 and CDR2 sequences are SGHVS and FNYEAQ. CDR3 coding DNA: TGTGCCAGCAGCCAGACAGTTAACTATGGCTACACCTTC. It translates to CASSQTVNYGYTF.

V is TRBV5-1 and J is TRBJ2-7, with D tentatively TRBD1 or TRBD2 (6 bases each). The CDR3 length is 17 residues. V lost 4 bases and J 2 bases, leaving 22 bases between the germline ends. Germline lookup yields CDR1 SGHRS and CDR2 YFSETQ. In nucleotides, the CDR3 is TGCGCCAGCAGCCCCCAATCCGGACAGACGGGGGCCTACGAGCAGTACTTC. It encodes CASSPQSGQTGAYEQYF.

V usage is TRBV11-1 and J usage is TRBJ2-1, with D uncertain. This CDR3 is built from 14 residues. Trimming took 1 base from V and 7 from J, leaving 11 bases between them. Germline CDR1 reads SGHAT; CDR2 reads FQDESV (reference sequence). CDR3 region: CASSLEWRGNEQFF. The CDR3 DNA is TGTGCCAGCAGCTTAGAGTGGCGTGGGAATGAGCAGTTCTTC.

The rearrangement links TRBV4-2 to TRBJ2-3, with TRBD2 matching 9 bases. The CDR3 contains 17 residues. The V segment lost 1 base and the J segment 2 bases; nucleotides outside the gene matches: 7. CDR1 is LGHNA, CDR2 YNFKEQ, per germline. Here the CDR3 DNA reads TGTGCCAGCAGCCAAGGGGGCCTAGCGGGATACACAGATACGCAGTATTTT. It is translated as CASSQGGLAGYTDTQYF.

V usage is TRBV6-1 and J usage is TRBJ2-7; weak D call: TRBD2 (5 bases). CDR1 and CDR2 from the germline V gene are MNHNS and SASEGT. With 1 base removed from V and 5 bases from J, the gap between germline ends came to 12 bases. The length of the CDR3 is 14 residues. The DNA of the CDR3 is TGTGCCAGCAGTGAAGTGAGAGGGAGCAACGAGCAGTACTTC. Its translation is CASSEVRGSNEQYF.

The chain links TRBV5-1 to TRBJ2-1, with 10 bases that match TRBD1. From germline, CDR1 is SGHRS and CDR2 YFSETQ. The V and J ends lost 3 bases and 9 bases, in that order; junction bases with no gene match: 9. CDR3 size: 15 residues. For the CDR3, the DNA is TGCGCCAGCAGCTACGCCGGGACAGGGGCCGCTGAGCAGTTCTTC. Translation gives CASSYAGTGAAEQFF.

The chain combines TRBV19 with TRBJ2-1, with a tentative D call TRBD1 (6 bases). V lost 2 bases to trimming and J lost 5 bases, with 13 bases between them. The CDR3 loop spans 15 amino acids. CDR1 and CDR2 (germline): LNHDA, SQIVND (reference sequence). The CDR3 protein is CASSIRGTRNNEQFF. CDR3 bases: TGTGCCAGTAGTATAAGGGGGACCCGAAACAATGAGCAGTTCTTC.